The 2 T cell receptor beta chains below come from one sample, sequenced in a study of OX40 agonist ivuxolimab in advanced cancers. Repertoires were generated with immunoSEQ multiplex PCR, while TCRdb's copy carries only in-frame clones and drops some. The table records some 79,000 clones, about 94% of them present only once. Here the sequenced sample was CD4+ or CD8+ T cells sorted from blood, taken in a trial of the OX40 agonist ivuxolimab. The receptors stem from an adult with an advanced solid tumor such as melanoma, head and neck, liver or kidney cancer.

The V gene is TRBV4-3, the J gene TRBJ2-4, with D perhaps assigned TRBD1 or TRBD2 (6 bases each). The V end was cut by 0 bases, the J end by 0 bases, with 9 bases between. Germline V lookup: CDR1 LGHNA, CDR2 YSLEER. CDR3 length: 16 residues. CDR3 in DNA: TGCGCCAGCAGCCAAGATGGGGGGCAAGCCAAAAACATTCAGTACTTC. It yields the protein CASSQDGGQAKNIQYF.

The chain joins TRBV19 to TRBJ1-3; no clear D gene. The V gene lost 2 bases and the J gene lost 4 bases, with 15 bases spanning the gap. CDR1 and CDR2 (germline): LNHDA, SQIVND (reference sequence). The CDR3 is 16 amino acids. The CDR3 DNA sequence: TGTGCCAGTAGTATACAGCGGCAGGACCCAGGAAACACCATATATTTT. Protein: CASSIQRQDPGNTIYF.